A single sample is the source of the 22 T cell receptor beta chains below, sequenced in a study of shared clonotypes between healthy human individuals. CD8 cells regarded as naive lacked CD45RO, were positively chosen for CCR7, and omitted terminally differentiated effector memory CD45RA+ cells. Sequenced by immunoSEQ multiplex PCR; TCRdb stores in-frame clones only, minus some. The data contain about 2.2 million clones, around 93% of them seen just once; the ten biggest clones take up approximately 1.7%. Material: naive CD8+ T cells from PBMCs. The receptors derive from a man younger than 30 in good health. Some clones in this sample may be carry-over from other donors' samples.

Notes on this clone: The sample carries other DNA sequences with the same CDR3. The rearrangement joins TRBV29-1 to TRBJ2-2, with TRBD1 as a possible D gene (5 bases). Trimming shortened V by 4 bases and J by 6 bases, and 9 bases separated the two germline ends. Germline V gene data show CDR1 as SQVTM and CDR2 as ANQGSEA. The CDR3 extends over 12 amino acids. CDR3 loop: CSVVGVAGELFF. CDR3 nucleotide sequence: TGCAGCGTTGTAGGGGTAGCCGGGGAGCTGTTTTTT.

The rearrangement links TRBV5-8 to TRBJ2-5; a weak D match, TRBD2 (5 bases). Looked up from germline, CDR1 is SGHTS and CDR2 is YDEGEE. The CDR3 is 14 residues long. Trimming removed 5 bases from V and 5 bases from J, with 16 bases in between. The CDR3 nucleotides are TGTGCCAGCAGTCCAAGCGAGCCGGGGGAGACCCAGTACTTC. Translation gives CASSPSEPGETQYF.

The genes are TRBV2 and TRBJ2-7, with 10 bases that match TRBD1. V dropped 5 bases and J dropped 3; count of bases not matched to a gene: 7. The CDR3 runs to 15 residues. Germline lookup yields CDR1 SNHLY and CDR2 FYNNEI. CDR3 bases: TGTGCCAGCAGTTCGGGACAGGGGTATTACTACGAGCAGTACTTC. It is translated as CASSSGQGYYYEQYF.

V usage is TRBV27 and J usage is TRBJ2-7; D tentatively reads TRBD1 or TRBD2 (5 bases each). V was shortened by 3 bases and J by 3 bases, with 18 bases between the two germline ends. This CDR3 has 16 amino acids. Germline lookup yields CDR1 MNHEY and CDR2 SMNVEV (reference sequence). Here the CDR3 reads CASSFQGVGRFYEQYF. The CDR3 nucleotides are TGTGCCAGCAGTTTCCAGGGAGTGGGACGATTCTACGAGCAGTACTTC.

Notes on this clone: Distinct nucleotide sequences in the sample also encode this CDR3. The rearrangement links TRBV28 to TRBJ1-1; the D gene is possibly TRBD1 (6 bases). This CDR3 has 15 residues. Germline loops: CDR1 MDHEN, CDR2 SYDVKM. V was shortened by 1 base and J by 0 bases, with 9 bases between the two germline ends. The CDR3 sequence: CASSLLGGLNTEAFF. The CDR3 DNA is TGTGCCAGCAGTTTATTGGGGGGCCTGAACACTGAAGCTTTCTTT.

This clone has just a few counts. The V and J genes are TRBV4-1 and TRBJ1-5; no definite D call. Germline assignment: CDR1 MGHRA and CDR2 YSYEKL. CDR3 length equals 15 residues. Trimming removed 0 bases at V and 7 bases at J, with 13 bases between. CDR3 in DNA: TGCGCCAGCAGCCAAGATTCGGGGTGGAGGCAGCCCCAGCATTTT. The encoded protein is CASSQDSGWRQPQHF.

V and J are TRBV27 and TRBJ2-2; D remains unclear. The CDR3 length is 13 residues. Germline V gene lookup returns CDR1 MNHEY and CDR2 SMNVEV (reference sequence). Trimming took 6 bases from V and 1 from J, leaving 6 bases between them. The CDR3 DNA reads TGTGCCAGCAGACCAAGGAACACCGGGGAGCTGTTTTTT. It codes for CASRPRNTGELFF.

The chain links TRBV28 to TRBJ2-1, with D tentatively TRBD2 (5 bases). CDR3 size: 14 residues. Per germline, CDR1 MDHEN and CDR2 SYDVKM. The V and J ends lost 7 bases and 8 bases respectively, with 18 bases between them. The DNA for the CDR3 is TGTGCCAGCACCCAATTTCTAGGGAGCGATGAGCAGTTCTTC. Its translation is CASTQFLGSDEQFF.

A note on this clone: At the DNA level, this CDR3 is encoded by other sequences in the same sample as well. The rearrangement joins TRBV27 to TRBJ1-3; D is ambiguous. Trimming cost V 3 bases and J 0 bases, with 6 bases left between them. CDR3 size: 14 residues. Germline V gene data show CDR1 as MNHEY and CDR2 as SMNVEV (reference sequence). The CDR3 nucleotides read TGTGCCAGCAGTTTGCGGGGCTCTGGAAACACCATATATTTT. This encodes CASSLRGSGNTIYF.

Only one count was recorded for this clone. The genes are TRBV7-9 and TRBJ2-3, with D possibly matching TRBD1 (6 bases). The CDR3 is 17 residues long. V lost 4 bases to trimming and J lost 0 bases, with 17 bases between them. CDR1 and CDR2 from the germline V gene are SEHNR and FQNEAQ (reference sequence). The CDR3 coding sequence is TGTGCCAGCAGCTCTAGCCCCTTAGGGGGAAGCACAGATACGCAGTATTTT. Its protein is CASSSSPLGGSTDTQYF. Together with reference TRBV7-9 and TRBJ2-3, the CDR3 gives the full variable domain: DTGVSQNPRHKITKRGQNVTFRCDPISEHNRLYWYRQTLGQGPEFLTYFQNEAQLEKSRLLSDRFSAERPKGSFSTLEIQRTEQGDSAMYLCASSSSPLGGSTDTQYFGPGTRLTVL.

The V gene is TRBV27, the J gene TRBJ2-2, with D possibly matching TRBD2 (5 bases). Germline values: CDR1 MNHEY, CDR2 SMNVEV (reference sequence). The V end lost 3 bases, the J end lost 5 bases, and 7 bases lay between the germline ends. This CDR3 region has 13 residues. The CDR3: CASSFRRTGELFF. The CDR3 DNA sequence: TGTGCCAGCAGTTTCAGGAGGACCGGGGAGCTGTTTTTT.

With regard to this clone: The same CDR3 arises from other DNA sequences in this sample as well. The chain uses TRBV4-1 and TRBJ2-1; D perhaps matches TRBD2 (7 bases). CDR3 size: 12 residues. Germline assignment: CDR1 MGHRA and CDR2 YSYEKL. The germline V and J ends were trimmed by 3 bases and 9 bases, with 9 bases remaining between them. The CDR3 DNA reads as TGCGCCAGCAGCCAGGGAGGGGGTGAGCAGTTCTTC. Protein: CASSQGGGEQFF.

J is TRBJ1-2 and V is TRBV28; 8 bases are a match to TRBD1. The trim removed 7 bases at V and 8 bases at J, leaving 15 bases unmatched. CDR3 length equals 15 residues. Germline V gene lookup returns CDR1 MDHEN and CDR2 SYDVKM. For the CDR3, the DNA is TGTGCCAGCATCCTTCGGACAGGGTGGATCGCAGGCTACACCTTC. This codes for CASILRTGWIAGYTF.

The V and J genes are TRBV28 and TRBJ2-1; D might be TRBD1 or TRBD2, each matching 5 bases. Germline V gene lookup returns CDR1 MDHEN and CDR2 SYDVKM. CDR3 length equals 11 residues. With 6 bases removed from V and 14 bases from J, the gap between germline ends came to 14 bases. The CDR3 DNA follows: TGTGCCAGCAGCCCCGGGGCACCGGAGTTCTTC. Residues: CASSPGAPEFF.

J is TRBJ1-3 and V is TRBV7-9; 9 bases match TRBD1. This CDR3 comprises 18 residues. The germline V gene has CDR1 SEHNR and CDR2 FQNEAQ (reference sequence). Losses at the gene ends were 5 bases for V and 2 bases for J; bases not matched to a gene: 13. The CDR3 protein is CASSPPSGDRVPGNTIYF. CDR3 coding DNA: TGTGCCAGCAGCCCCCCGTCTGGGGACAGGGTCCCTGGAAACACCATATATTTT.

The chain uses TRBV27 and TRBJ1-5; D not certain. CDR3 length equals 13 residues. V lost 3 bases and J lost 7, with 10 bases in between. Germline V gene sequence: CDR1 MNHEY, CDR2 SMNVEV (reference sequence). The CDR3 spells CASSFAGKQPQHF. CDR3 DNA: TGTGCCAGCAGTTTTGCCGGGAAGCAGCCCCAGCATTTT.

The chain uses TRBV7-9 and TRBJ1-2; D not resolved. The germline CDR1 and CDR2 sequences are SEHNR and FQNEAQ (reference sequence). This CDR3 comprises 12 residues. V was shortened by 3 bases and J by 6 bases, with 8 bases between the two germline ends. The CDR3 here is CASSLVKDGYTF. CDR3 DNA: TGTGCCAGCAGCTTGGTTAAAGATGGCTACACCTTC. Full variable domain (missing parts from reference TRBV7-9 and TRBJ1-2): DTGVSQNPRHKITKRGQNVTFRCDPISEHNRLYWYRQTLGQGPEFLTYFQNEAQLEKSRLLSDRFSAERPKGSFSTLEIQRTEQGDSAMYLCASSLVKDGYTFGSGTRLTVV.

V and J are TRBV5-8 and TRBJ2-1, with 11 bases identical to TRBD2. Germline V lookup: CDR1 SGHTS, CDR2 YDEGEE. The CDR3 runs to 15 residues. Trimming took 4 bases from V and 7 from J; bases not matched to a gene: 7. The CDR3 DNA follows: TGTGCCAGCAGCCGAACTAGCGGGAGTTTAAATGAGCAGTTCTTC. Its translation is CASSRTSGSLNEQFF.

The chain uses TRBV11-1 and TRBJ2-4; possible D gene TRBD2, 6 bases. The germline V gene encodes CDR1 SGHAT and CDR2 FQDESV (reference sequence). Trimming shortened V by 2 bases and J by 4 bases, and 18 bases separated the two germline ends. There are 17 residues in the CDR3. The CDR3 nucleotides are TGTGCCAGCAGCTTAAAGGAGGGACCAAGGACGAAAAACATTCAGTACTTC. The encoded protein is CASSLKEGPRTKNIQYF.

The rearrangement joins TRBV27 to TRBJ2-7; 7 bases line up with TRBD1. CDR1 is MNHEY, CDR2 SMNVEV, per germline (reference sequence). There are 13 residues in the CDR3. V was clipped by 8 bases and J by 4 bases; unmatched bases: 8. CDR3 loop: CASRQGQRYEQYF. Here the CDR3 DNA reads TGTGCCAGCCGACAGGGTCAAAGGTACGAGCAGTACTTC.

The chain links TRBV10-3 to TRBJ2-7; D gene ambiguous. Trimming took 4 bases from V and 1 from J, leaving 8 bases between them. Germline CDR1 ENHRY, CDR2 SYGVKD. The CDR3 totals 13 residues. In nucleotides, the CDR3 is TGTGCCATCAGTGCTACTCCTTCCTACGAGCAGTACTTC. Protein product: CAISATPSYEQYF.

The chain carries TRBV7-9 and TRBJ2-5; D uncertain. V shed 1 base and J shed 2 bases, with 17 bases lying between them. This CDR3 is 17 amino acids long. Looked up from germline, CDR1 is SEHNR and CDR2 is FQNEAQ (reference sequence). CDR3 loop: CASSLGMRHNVQETQYF. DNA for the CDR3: TGTGCCAGCAGCTTAGGAATGCGGCATAACGTACAAGAGACCCAGTACTTC.